This T cell receptor (beta chain) appears in the sequencing data of a study of shared clonotypes between healthy human individuals. Researchers divided each subset's genomic DNA evenly across several immunoSEQ plates. In the original workflow: ImmunoSEQ gave junction-only sequences without quality scores, so filtering differed. This table comes from immunoSEQ multiplex PCR, and its TCRdb copy is limited to in-frame clones, with some not included. The DNA gave D and trimming, while V, J and clone size come from that table. This table has 2 million to 2.5 million clones, approximately 93% appearing once. V lost 0 bases, J lost 9 bases, and 21 bases lay in between. The CDR3 spans 16 residues. Germline V gene lookup returns CDR1 SGDLS and CDR2 YYNGEE.

V usage is TRBV9 and J usage is TRBJ1-1; no clear D gene. Sequencing input: naive CD4+ T cells from PBMCs. Specified subset: CD45RA+ positively selected. This TCR derives from a man aged 18 to 29 in good health. Some clones in this sample may be carry-over from other donors' samples. CDR3 sequence: CASSVGTTDSRAKAFF. The CDR3 DNA reads TGTGCCAGCAGCGTAGGGACTACTGATTCACGGGCGAAAGCTTTCTTT.